Shown below are 3 T cell receptor beta chains from a single sample sequenced in a study of blood T cell repertoires in COVID-19. TCRdb's table, derived via immunoSEQ multiplex PCR, lists solely in-frame clones and lacks some. The sample carries around 250,000 clones, 70% to 90% recorded once. The sequencing input was peripheral blood. Source of these receptors: a man in his forties or fifties with active or convalescent COVID-19.

V gene TRBV10-3 combines with J gene TRBJ2-3; 9 nucleotides line up with TRBD2. V lost 4 bases and J lost 2; bases outside the gene matches: 10. CDR3 length equals 17 residues. CDR1 ENHRY and CDR2 SYGVKD come from the germline V gene. CDR3: CAISGTGRTSDTDTQYF. The CDR3 DNA reads as TGTGCCATCAGTGGGACAGGCAGGACTAGCGACACAGATACGCAGTATTTT.

This chain connects TRBV24-1 to TRBJ2-5, with 8 bases identical to TRBD2. V gave up 3 bases and J gave up 4 bases; unmatched junction bases: 6. CDR1 and CDR2 from the germline V gene are KGHDR and SFDVKD. This CDR3 is 15 amino acids long. The CDR3 nucleotides read TGTGCCACCAGTGATCCAAACAGCGGGAGAGAGACCCAGTACTTC. Translation: CATSDPNSGRETQYF.

The CDR3 reads CASSRTDQNEQYF. The CDR3, as DNA: TGTGCCAGTAGCAGGACAGATCAGAACGAGCAGTACTTC. The J gene is TRBJ2-7, the V gene TRBV19; D is perhaps TRBD1 (6 bases). Trimming removed 6 bases at V and 5 bases at J, with 14 bases between. The CDR3 consists of 13 residues. Germline lookup yields CDR1 LNHDA and CDR2 SQIVND (reference sequence).